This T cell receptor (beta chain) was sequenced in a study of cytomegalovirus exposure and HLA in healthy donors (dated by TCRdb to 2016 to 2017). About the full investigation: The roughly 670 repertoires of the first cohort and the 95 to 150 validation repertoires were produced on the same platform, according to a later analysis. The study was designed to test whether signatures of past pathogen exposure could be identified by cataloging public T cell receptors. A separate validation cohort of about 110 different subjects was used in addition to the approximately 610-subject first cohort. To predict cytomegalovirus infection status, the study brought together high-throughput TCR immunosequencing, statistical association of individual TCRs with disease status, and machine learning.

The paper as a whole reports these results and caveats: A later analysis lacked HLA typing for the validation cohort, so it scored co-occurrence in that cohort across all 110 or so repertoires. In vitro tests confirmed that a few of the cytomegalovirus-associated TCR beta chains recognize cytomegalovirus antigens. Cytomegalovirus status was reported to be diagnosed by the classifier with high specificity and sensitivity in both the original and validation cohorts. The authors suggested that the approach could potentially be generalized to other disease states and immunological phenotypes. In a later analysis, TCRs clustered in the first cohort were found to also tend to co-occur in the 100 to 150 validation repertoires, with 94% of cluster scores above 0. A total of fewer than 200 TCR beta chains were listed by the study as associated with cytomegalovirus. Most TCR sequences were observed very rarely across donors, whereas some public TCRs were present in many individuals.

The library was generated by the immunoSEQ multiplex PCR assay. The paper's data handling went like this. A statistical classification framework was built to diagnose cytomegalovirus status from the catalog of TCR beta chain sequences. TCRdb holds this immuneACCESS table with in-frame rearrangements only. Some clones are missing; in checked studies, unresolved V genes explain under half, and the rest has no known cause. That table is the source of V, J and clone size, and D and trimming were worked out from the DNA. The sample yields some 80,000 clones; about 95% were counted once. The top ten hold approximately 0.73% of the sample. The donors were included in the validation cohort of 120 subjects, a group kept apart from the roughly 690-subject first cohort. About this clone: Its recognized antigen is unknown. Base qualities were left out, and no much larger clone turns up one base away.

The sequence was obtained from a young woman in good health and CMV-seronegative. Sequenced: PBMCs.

CDR3 loop: CASSISLGYFEQYF. Here is the DNA: TGTGCCAGTAGTATTTCTTTGGGCTACTTCGAGCAGTACTTC. The sequence joins TRBV19 to TRBJ2-7; no D gene is confidently identified. From the cysteine up to the phenylalanine, the CDR3 has a length of 14 residues. Only the CDR3 DNA stays, 42 bases, in frame from base 1. The germline V gene (reference sequence) provides CDR1 LNHDA and CDR2 SQIVND. Between the V and J ends, shortened by 3 bases and 6 bases respectively, the junction contains 15 bases.